This T cell receptor (beta chain) comes out of a study of monozygotic twins with inflammatory bowel disease. One entry per CDR3 protein, without DNA, is what TCRdb gives after re-calling the 5' RACE reads. Here the sample table reports fewer than 400,000 distinct CDR3 sequences. Concerning this clonotype itself: Antigen: not known.

Study results and caveats: Healthy co-twins had higher TCRbeta inverse Simpson diversity than their IBD twins.

The clonotype comes from a human donor with ulcerative colitis or Crohn's disease, or a healthy co-twin of an affected twin (not recorded which). What was sequenced was blood.

CDR3 sequence: CASSPTGGADYEAFF. The chain has TRBV27 and TRBJ1-1; TCRdb gives TRBD1 as the D gene, but with no DNA this cannot be confirmed. The CDR3 loop spans 15 amino acids. Germline assignment: CDR1 MNHEY and CDR2 SMNVEV (reference sequence).